The clone carrying this T cell receptor beta chain was observed a single time. This sample is drawn from a study of blood T cell repertoires in COVID-19. Study-level information: Acute and convalescent COVID-19 specimens originated in the United States, Italy and Spain. In each case, the material was cDNA or gDNA derived from T cells, B-cell-depleted T cells, or PBMCs.

Germline-derived CDR1 and CDR2 are SGHDT and YYEEEE. The CDR3 has 13 residues. V lost 2 bases, J lost 1 base, and 6 bases lay in between. Original analysis: Using reference gene primer amplification, nucleated cell counts were estimated. Sequencing used immunoSEQ multiplex PCR; TCRdb keeps in-frame clones, though not all of them. The DNA was the basis for D and trimming; V, J and clone size are from that table. The sample shows about 99,000 clones, around 83% of them seen only once. The rearrangement uses TRBV5-6 and TRBJ1-1, with D unresolved. Sample: peripheral blood. This receptor was obtained from a woman aged 55-69 years in a cohort sampled during active or convalescent COVID-19. DNA for the CDR3: TGTGCCAGCAGCTTCACGAGGAACACTGAAGCTTTCTTT. This codes for CASSFTRNTEAFF.